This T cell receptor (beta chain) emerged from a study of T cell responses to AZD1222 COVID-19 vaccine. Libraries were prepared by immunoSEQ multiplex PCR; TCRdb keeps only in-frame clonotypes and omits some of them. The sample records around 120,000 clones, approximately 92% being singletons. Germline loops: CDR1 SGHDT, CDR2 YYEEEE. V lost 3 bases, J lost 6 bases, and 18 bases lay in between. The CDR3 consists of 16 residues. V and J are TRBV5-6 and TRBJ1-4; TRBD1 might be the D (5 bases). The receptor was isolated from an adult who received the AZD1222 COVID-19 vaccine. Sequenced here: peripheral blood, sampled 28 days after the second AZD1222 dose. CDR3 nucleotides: TGTGCCAGCAGCTCCTGGGGCGCGGGAACCTATGAAAAACTGTTTTTT. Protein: CASSSWGAGTYEKLFF.